This entry concerns a single T cell receptor beta chain. The antigen remains undetermined. The sample is drawn from a study of immune cell composition in non-small cell lung cancer. Overall study findings and caveats: Overall clonality, unlike maximal tumour-associated clone frequency, did not predict TIL reactivity. Tumour-associated clones >0.5% occurred in under 35% of adenocarcinomas, over 60% of squamous.

Normal lung was sampled as far from the tumour as possible, at least 3 cm. Genomic DNA came from frozen unsorted single-cell suspensions. Data came from immunoSEQ multiplex PCR; TCRdb stores just in-frame clones and leaves some out. The table has roughly 1,000 clones, around 74% seen once; the top ten hold around 30%. This sequence originates from a human donor with non-small cell lung cancer. Specimen: non-adjacent lung tissue.

CDR3 in amino acids: CASSLDAGGTDTQYF. CDR3 sequence (DNA): TGTGCCAGCAGCTTAGACGCGGGAGGAACAGATACGCAGTATTTT. This chain links TRBV7-2 with TRBJ2-3, with 8 bases matching TRBD2. The V gene end was trimmed by 1 base and the J gene end by 3 bases; junction bases not matched to a gene: 3. Germline assignment: CDR1 SGHTA and CDR2 FQGNSA. This CDR3 has 15 amino acids.